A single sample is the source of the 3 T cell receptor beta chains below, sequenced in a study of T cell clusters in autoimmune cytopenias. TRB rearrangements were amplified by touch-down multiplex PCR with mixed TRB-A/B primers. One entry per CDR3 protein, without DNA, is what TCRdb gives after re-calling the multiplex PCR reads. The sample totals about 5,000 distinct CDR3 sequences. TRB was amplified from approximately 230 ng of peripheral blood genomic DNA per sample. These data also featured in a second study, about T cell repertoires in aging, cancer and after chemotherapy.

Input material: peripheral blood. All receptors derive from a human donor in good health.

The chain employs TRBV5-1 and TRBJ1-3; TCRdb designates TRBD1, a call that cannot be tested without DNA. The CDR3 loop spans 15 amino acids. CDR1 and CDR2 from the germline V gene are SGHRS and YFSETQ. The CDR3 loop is CASSLVGGLGNTIYF. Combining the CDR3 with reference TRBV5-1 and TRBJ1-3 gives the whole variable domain KAGVTQTPRYLIKTRGQQVTLSCSPISGHRSVSWYQQTPGQGLQFLFEYFSETQRNKGNFPGRFSGRQFSNSRSEMNVSTLELGDSALYLCASSLVGGLGNTIYFGEGSWLTVV.

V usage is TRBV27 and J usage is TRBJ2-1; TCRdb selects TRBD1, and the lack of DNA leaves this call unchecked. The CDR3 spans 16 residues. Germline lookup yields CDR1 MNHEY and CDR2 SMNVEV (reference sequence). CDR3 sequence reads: CASSFLTGTGDNEQFF.

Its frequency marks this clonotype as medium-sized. This chain's CDR3 is CATSWTSGSGEQFF. The chain is built from TRBV15 and TRBJ2-1; TCRdb calls TRBD2, which cannot be checked without DNA. The germline gives CDR1 LNHNV, CDR2 YYDKDF (reference sequence). The CDR3 length is 14 residues.